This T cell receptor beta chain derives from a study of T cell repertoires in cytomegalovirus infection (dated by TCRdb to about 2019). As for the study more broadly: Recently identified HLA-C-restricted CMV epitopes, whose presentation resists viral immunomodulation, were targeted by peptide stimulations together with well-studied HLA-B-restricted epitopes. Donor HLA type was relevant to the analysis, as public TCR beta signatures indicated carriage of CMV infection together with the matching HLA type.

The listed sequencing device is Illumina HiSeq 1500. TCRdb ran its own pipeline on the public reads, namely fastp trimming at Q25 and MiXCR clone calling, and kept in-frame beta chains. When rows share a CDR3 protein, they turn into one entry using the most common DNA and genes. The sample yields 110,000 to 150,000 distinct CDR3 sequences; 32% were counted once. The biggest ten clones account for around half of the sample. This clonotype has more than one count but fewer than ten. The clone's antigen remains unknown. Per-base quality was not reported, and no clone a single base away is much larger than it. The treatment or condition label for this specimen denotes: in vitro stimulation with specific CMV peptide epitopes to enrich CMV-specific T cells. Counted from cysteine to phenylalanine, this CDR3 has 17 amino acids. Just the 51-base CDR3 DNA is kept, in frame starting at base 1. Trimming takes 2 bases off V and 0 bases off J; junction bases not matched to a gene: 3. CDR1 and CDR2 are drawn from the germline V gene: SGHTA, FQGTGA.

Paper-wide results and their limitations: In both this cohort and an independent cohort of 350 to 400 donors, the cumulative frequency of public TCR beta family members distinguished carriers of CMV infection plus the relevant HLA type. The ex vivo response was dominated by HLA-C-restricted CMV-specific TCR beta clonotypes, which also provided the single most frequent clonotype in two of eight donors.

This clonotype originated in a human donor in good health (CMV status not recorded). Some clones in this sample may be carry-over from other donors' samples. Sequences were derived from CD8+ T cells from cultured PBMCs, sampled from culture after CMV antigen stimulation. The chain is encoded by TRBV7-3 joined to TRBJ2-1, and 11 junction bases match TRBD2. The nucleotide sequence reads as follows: TGTGCCAGCAGCTTACTGCTAGCGGGGGGCTCCTACAATGAGCAGTTCTTC. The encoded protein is CASSLLLAGGSYNEQFF.